This record looks at one T cell receptor beta chain sequence and its context. V lost 2 bases and J lost 2; bases outside the gene matches: 3. CDR3 length: 15 residues. Looked up from germline, CDR1 is SGHTA and CDR2 is FQGTGA. The data were obtained in a study of T cell changes during pregnancy in multiple sclerosis. Measured with immunoSEQ multiplex PCR; TCRdb has only the in-frame clones, and not every one. Of 90,000 to 95,000 clones in the sample, almost 95% are singletons; the top ten hold about 2.4%. This receptor was taken from a female donor with multiple sclerosis, enrolled in a pregnancy study. The sample was peripheral blood, taken in the third trimester of pregnancy. The J gene is TRBJ2-7, the V gene TRBV7-3, with 10 nucleotides matching TRBD1. This CDR3 is CASSLHGTGAYEQYF. Written as DNA, the CDR3 is TGTGCCAGCAGCTTACACGGGACAGGGGCCTACGAGCAGTACTTC.